The entry that follows covers one TCR beta chain sequence. The sample originates from a study of blood T cell repertoires in COVID-19. Looking at the study overall: Sources were T cells, B-cell-depleted T cells, or PBMCs; the material itself was cDNA or gDNA.

Clones were sequenced by immunoSEQ multiplex PCR, and TCRdb holds only the in-frame ones, with some missing. The table lists 200,000 to 250,000 clones, roughly four fifths of them singletons. CDR1 is MNHEY, CDR2 SVGEGT, per germline. The CDR3 is 18 amino acids. Between the trimmed V and J ends, which lost 0 bases and 0 bases, there was a span of 17 bases. The gene calls are TRBV6-2 or TRBV6-3 and TRBJ2-5, with D maybe TRBD2 (6 bases). Sequenced input: PBMCs or T cells enriched from blood (not recorded which). This receptor was identified in a woman aged 60-75 years who had recovered from COVID-19. Here the CDR3 reads CASSYSAFRASDQETQYF. The CDR3 bases are TGTGCCAGCAGTTACTCGGCATTTCGGGCTAGCGACCAAGAGACCCAGTACTTC.